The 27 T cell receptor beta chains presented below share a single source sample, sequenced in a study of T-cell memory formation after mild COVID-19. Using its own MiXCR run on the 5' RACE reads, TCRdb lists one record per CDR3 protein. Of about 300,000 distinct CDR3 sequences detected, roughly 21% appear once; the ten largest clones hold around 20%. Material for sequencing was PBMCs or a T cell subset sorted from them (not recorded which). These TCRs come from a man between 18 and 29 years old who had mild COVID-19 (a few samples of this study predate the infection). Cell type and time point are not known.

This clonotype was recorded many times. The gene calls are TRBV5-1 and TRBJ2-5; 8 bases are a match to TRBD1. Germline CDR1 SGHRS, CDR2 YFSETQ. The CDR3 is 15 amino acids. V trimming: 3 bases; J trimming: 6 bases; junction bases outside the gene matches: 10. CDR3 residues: CASSSPQGERKTQYF. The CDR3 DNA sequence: TGCGCCAGCAGCTCACCACAGGGGGAGAGGAAGACCCAGTACTTC.

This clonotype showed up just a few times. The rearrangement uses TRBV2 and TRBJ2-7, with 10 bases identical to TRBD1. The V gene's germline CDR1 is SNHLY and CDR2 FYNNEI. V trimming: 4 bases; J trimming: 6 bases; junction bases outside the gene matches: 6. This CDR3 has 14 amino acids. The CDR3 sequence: CASSGGTGDGEQYV. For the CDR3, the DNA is TGTGCCAGCAGTGGGGGGACAGGGGACGGCGAGCAGTACGTC.

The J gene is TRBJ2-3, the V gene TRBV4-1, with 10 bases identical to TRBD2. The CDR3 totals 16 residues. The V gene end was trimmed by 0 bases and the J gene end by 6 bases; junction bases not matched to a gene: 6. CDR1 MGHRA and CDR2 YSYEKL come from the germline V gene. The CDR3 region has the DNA TGCGCCAGCAGCCAAGATCAGGTAGCGGGGGGTGATACGCAGTATTTT. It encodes CASSQDQVAGGDTQYF.

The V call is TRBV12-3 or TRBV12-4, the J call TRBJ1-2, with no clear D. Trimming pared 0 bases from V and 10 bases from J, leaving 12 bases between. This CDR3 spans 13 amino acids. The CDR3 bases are TGTGCCAGCAGTTTAGCCCTGACCCTCGACTACACCTTC. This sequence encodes CASSLALTLDYTF.

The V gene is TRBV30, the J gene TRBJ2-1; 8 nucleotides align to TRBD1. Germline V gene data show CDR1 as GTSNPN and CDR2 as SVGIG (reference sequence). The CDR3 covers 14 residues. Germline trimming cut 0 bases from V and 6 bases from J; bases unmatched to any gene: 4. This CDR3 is CAWSVGTGLNEQFF. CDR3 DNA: TGTGCCTGGAGTGTCGGGACAGGTCTCAATGAGCAGTTCTTC.

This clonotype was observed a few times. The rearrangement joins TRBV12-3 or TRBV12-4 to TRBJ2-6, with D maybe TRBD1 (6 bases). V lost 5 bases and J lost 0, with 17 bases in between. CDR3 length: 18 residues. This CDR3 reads CASSPAPGQSSGANVLTF. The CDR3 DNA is TGTGCCAGCAGTCCCGCCCCCGGACAGTCCTCTGGGGCCAACGTCCTGACTTTC.

CDR3 loop: CASSPTRDHGYTF. The CDR3 DNA sequence: TGTGCCAGCTCACCGACAAGGGATCATGGCTACACCTTC. The chain recombines TRBV18 with TRBJ1-2; D gene ambiguous. This CDR3 has 13 amino acids. Trimming pared 3 bases from V and 6 bases from J, leaving 11 bases between. Germline V gene data show CDR1 as KGHSH and CDR2 as LQKENI.

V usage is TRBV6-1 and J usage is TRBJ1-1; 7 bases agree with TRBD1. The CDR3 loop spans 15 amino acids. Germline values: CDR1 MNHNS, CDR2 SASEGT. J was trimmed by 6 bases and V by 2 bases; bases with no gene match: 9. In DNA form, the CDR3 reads TGTGCCAGCAGTGAATATGAGGGGAGGGGGCCTGAAGCTTTCTTT. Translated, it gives CASSEYEGRGPEAFF.

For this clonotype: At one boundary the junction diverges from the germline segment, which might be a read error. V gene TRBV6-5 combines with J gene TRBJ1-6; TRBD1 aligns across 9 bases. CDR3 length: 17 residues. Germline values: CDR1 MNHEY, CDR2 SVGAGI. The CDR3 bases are TGTGCCAGCAGTCACTCCAATCCGGGACAGGGTGGTTCACCCCTCCACTTT. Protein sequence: CASSHSNPGQGGSPLHF.

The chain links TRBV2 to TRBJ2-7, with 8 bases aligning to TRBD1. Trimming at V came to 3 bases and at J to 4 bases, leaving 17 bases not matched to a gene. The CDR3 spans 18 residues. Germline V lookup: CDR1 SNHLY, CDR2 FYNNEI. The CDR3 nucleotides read TGTGCCAGCAGTGAGGGACAGGTTCCCCTGTCCGTGGGGTACGAGCAGTACGTC. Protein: CASSEGQVPLSVGYEQYV.

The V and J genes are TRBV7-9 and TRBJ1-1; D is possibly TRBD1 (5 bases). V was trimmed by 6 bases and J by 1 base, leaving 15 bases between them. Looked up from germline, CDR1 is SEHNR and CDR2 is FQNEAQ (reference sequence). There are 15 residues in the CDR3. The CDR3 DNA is TGTGCCAGCAGTCCCGTCGGGGGTCCGAACACTGAAGCTTTCTTT. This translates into CASSPVGGPNTEAFF.

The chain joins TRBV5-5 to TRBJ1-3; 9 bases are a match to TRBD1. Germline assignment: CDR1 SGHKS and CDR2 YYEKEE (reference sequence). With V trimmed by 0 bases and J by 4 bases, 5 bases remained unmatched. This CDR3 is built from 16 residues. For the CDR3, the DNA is TGTGCCAGCAGCTTGGCACAGGGGGCGCCGGGAAACACCATATATTTT. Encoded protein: CASSLAQGAPGNTIYF.

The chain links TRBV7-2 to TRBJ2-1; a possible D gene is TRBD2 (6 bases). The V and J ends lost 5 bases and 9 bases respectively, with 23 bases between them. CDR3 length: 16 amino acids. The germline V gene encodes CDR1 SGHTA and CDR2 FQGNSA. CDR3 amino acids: CASSARGGAVLGEQFF. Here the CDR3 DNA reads TGTGCCAGCAGCGCCCGCGGAGGGGCGGTTTTGGGTGAGCAGTTCTTC.

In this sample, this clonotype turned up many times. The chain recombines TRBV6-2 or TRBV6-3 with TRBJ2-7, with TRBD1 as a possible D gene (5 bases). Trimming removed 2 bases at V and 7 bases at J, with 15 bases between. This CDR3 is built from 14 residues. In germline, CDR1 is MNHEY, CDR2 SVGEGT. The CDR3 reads CASSYGPGRWEQYV. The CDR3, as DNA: TGTGCCAGCAGTTACGGGCCAGGGCGATGGGAGCAGTACGTC.

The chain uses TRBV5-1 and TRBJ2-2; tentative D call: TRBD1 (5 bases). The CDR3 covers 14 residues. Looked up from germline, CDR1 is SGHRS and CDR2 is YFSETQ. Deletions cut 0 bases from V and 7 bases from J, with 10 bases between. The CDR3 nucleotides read TGCGCCAGCAGCTTGGGAGCTCAGGGCGGGGAGCTGTTTTTT. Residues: CASSLGAQGGELFF.

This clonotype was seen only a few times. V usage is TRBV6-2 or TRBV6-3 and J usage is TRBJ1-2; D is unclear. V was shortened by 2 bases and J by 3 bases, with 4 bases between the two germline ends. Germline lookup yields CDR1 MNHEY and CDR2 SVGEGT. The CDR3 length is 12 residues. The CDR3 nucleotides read TGTGCCAGCAGTTACGGTGACTATGGCTACACCTTC. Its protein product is CASSYGDYGYTF.

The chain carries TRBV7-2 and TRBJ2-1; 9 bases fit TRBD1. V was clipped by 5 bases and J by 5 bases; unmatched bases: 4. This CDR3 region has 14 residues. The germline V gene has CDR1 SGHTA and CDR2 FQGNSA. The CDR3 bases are TGTGCCAGCAGCCGGGACAGGGCCCACAATGAGCAGTTCTTC. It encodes CASSRDRAHNEQFF.

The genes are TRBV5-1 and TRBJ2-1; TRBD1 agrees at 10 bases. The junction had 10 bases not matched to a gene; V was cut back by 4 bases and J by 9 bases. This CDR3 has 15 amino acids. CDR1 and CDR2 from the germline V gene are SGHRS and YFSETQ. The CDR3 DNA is TGCGCCAGCAGCCCGGGGACAGGGGCTTTTCCTGAGCAGTTCTTC. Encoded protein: CASSPGTGAFPEQFF.

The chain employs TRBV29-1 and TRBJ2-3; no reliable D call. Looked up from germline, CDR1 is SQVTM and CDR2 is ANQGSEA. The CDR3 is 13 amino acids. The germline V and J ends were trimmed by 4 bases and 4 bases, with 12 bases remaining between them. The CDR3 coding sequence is TGCAGCGTTGTTCGAGAATTTCCAGATACGCAGTATTTT. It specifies CSVVREFPDTQYF.

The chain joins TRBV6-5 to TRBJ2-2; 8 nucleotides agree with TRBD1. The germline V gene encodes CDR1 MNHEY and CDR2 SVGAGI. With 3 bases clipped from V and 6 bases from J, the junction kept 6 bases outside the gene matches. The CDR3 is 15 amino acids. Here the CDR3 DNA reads TGTGCCAGCAGTTATAGGACAGGGAGTGCCGGGGAGCTGTTTTTT. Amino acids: CASSYRTGSAGELFF.

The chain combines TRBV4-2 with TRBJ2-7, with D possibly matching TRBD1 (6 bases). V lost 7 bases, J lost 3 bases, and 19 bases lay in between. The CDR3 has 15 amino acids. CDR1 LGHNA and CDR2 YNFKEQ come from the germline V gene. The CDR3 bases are TGTGCCAGCACCCTTACAGGGAACCCTAACTACGAGCAGTACTTC. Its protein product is CASTLTGNPNYEQYF.

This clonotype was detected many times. CDR3 residues: CASSLVGQGGINTEAFF. The CDR3 region has the DNA TGTGCCAGCAGCTTAGTCGGACAGGGGGGAATAAACACTGAAGCTTTCTTT. The rearrangement joins TRBV7-9 to TRBJ1-1; 10 nucleotides align to TRBD1. V lost 1 base and J lost 2; bases outside the gene matches: 7. The length of the CDR3 is 17 residues. Germline V gene sequence: CDR1 SEHNR, CDR2 FQNEAQ (reference sequence).

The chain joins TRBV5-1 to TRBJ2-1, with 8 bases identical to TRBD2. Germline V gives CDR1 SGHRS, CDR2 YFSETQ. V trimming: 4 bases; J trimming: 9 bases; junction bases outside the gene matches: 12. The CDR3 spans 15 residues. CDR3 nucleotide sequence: TGCGCCAGCAGCCTCCTAGCGGGCGAAATCGGTGAGCAGTTCTTC. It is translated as CASSLLAGEIGEQFF.

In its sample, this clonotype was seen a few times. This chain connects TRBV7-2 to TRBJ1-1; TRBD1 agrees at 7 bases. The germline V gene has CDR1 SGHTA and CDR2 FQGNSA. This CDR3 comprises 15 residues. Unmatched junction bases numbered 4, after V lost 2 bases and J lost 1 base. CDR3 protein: CASSLSGTANTEAFF. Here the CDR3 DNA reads TGTGCCAGCAGCTTATCCGGGACAGCGAACACTGAAGCTTTCTTT.

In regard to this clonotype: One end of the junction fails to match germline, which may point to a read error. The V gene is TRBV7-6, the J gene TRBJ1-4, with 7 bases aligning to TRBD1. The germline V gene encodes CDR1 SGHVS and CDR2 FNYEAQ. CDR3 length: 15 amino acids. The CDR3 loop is CASSFVTGVNEKLFF. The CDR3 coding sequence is TGTGCCAGCAGCTTCGTCACAGGGGTTAATGAAAAACTTTTTTTT.

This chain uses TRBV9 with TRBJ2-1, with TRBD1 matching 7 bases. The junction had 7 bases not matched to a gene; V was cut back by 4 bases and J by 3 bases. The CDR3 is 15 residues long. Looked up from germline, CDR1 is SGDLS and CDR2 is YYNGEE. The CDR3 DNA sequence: TGTGCCAGCAGCCTAACAGGGGAAAACTACAATGAGCAGTTCTTC. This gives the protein CASSLTGENYNEQFF.

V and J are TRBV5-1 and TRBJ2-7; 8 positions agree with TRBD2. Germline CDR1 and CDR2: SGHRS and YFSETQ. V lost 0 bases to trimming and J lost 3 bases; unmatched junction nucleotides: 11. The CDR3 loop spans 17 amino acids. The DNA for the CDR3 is TGCGCCAGCAGCTTGGAGTTTATCGGGACTAGTGTCTACGAGCAGTACTTC. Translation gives CASSLEFIGTSVYEQYF.